The 15 T cell receptor beta chains below all came from one sample that was sequenced in a study of T cells in women clearing cervical HPV infection. The protocol was immunoSEQ multiplex PCR, while the TCRdb copy is restricted to in-frame clones and leaves out a portion. This repertoire comprises roughly 35,000 clones; its ten largest clones make up roughly 3.5%. Sequencing was performed on blood buffy coat. The receptors stem from a woman aged 18 to 69 with a cervical HPV16 infection that either progressed to CIN3+ or cleared (not recorded which).

As for this clone: The sequenced fragment ends 3 residues before the CDR3 boundary, so the rest is inferred from the germline J gene. V is TRBV23-1 and J is TRBJ2-3; weak D call: TRBD1 (7 bases). Being an ORF, TRBV23-1 has a function that is uncertain. This CDR3 region has 15 residues. V shed 2 bases and J shed 5 bases, with 14 bases lying between them. The CDR3 sequence is CASSQAVQGGDTQYF. CDR3 bases read: TGCGCCAGCAGTCAAGCAGTCCAGGGGGGAGATACG.

In the case of this clone: The observed sequence ends 3 residues before the CDR3 terminus, with the missing tail filled in from the germline J gene. The chain uses TRBV20-1 and TRBJ2-7; 7 bases map to TRBD1. Per the germline V gene, CDR1 is DFQATT and CDR2 is SNEGSKA (reference sequence). Trimming removed 2 bases from V and 0 bases from J; junction bases left unmatched: 7. This CDR3 spans 15 amino acids. Incomplete CDR3 DNA: TGCAGTGCTAGAAATAGACAGGGACCCTCCTACGAG. This gives the protein CSARNRQGPSYE. The complete CDR3 reads CSARNRQGPSYEQYF.

The covered CDR3 bases are TGTGCCAGCAGGCCCCTTTCCGGGACTAGCGGGGGGGCGAGCGAG. It yields the protein CASRPLSGTSGGASE. The complete CDR3 protein is CASRPLSGTSGGASEQYF. This sequence joins TRBV2 and TRBJ2-7; 16 nucleotides match TRBD2. The read ends 3 residues early relative to the CDR3; the germline J gene fills the gap. The CDR3 has 18 amino acids. Trimming at V came to 6 bases and at J to 6 bases, leaving 14 bases not matched to a gene. Germline CDR1 and CDR2: SNHLY and FYNNEI.

About this clone itself: The DNA ends 3 residues before the CDR3 does, and the rest of the CDR3 is filled in from the germline J gene. The V and J genes are TRBV5-6 and TRBJ2-7, with 7 bases fitting TRBD2. The ends lost 1 base at V and 3 bases at J; junction bases unmatched: 7. CDR1 is SGHDT, CDR2 YYEEEE, per germline. The length of the CDR3 is 15 residues. The CDR3 loop reads CASSLWGGSHYEQYF. The CDR3 bases that were read are TGTGCCAGCAGCTTGTGGGGGGGGAGTCACTACGAG.

Regarding this clone: The read terminates 3 residues ahead of where the CDR3 ends, so the germline J gene completes it. The chain combines TRBV19 with TRBJ2-7; TRBD1 aligns across 8 bases. Germline CDR1 reads LNHDA; CDR2 reads SQIVND (reference sequence). The V segment lost 4 bases and the J segment 4 bases; nucleotides outside the gene matches: 6. This CDR3 comprises 14 residues. Incomplete CDR3 DNA: TGTGCCAGTAGTAGCCGGGACAGGTTGTACGAG. Its protein product is CASSSRDRLYE. The whole CDR3 protein reads CASSSRDRLYEQYF. The variable domain in full, completed from reference TRBV19 and TRBJ2-7, reads DGGITQSPKYLFRKEGQNVTLSCEQNLNHDAMYWYRQDPGQGLRLIYYSQIVNDFQKGDIAEGYSVSREKKESFPLTVTSAQKNPTAFYLCASSSRDRLYEQYFGPGTRLTVT.

Notes on this clone: The read terminates 3 residues before the CDR3 end, so the remaining end is supplied by the germline J gene. The chain has TRBV2 and TRBJ1-1; D is unresolved. V was clipped by 6 bases and J by 4 bases, with 12 bases between them. The germline CDR1 and CDR2 sequences are SNHLY and FYNNEI. The CDR3 runs 13 residues. This CDR3 is CASRRVEVTEAFF. The sequenced part of the CDR3 DNA is TGTGCCAGCAGAAGGGTAGAGGTCACTGAA.

With respect to this clone: The read ends 3 residues shy of where the CDR3 ends; the end is completed using the germline J gene. This chain links TRBV10-3 with TRBJ2-1, with D possibly being TRBD1 (6 bases). From germline, CDR1 is ENHRY and CDR2 SYGVKD. This CDR3 spans 15 amino acids. Trimming took off 5 bases at V and 5 bases at J, with 16 bases between the two ends. CDR3 DNA, as far as it was read: TGTGCCATCAGTTTCGCAGGGACATCTGACAATGAG. This sequence encodes CAISFAGTSDNE. The full-length CDR3 reads as CAISFAGTSDNEQFF.

As regards this clone: The read stops 3 residues short of the end of the CDR3; the missing end is completed from the germline J gene. The chain joins TRBV30 to TRBJ1-2, with TRBD1 as a possible D gene (6 bases). Trimming shortened V by 4 bases and J by 2 bases, and 14 bases separated the two germline ends. This CDR3 comprises 14 residues. Germline V lookup: CDR1 GTSNPN, CDR2 SVGIG (reference sequence). The CDR3 spells CAWITTGGNYGYTF. The part of the CDR3 DNA that was read is TGTGCCTGGATCACGACAGGAGGAAACTATGGC.

On this clone: The sequenced fragment ends 3 residues before the CDR3 boundary, so the rest is inferred from the germline J gene. This rearrangement joins TRBV4-1 to TRBJ1-2; 7 bases are a match to TRBD1. The CDR3 is made up of 16 amino acids. Germline CDR1 MGHRA, CDR2 YSYEKL. CDR3 loop: CASSQALTGDLGGYTF. The covered CDR3 bases are TGCGCCAGCAGCCAAGCTTTAACAGGGGATCTTGGGGGC.

Comments on this clone: One end of the junction does not line up with germline, which may come from a read error. Read sequence stops 3 residues before the CDR3 end, and the germline J gene provides the missing end. Other nucleotide sequences from this sample produce the same CDR3. This chain uses TRBV7-3 with TRBJ2-2, with D perhaps TRBD1 (7 bases). The germline V gene has CDR1 SGHTA and CDR2 FQGTGA. The CDR3 length is 15 residues. Partial CDR3 DNA: TGTGCCAGCAGCTTAGGACAGGAGGGCACCGGAGAG. Its protein product is CASSLGQEGTGE. The full-length CDR3 reads as CASSLGQEGTGELFF. The whole variable domain, filled in from reference TRBV7-3 and TRBJ2-2, reads GAGVSQTPSNKVTEKGKYVELRCDPISGHTALYWYRQSLGQGPEFLIYFQGTGAADDSGLPNDRFFAVRPEGSVSTLKIQRTERGDSAVYLCASSLGQEGTGELFFGEGSRLTVL.

Points on this clone: The CDR3 end lies 3 residues beyond the end of the read and is filled in from the germline J gene. The V call is TRBV19, the J call TRBJ2-7, with D tentatively TRBD1 (6 bases). CDR3 length equals 13 residues. V lost 4 bases and J lost 6, with 13 bases in between. In germline, CDR1 is LNHDA, CDR2 SQIVND (reference sequence). The part of the CDR3 DNA that was read is TGTGCCAGTAGTAGGCAACAGGGCCTCGAG. It specifies CASSRQQGLE. From start to end, the CDR3 is CASSRQQGLEQYF.

With respect to this clone: The DNA ends 3 residues before the CDR3 does, and the rest of the CDR3 is filled in from the germline J gene. The chain has TRBV6-2 or TRBV6-3 and TRBJ1-5, with TRBD1 as a possible D gene (6 bases). V dropped 6 bases and J dropped 4 bases, with 13 bases sitting between them. The CDR3 totals 14 residues. Germline assignment: CDR1 MNHEY and CDR2 SVGEGT. The chain's CDR3 is CASRGAYRNQPQHF. The CDR3 DNA, read in part, is TGTGCCAGCAGGGGGGCGTATAGGAATCAGCCC.

In the case of this clone: Coverage ceases 3 residues before the CDR3 finishes, and the germline J gene fills in the end. The chain carries TRBV14 and TRBJ1-2; D unresolved. Per the germline V gene, CDR1 is SGHDN and CDR2 is FVKESK. The CDR3 is 13 residues long. Partial CDR3 DNA: TGTGCCAGCAGCCAAGACAGGCGCCAGGGC. Protein: CASSQDRRQG. The whole CDR3 sequence is CASSQDRRQGYTF.

Concerning this clone: The read terminates 3 residues before the CDR3 end, so the remaining end is supplied by the germline J gene. This chain uses TRBV20-1 with TRBJ1-3; D call uncertain. CDR1 is DFQATT and CDR2 is SNEGSKA in the germline V gene (reference sequence). V was pared by 0 bases and J by 1 base, with 10 bases between. This CDR3 has 15 amino acids. CDR3 amino acids: CSARDGKRSGNTIYF. The DNA read from the CDR3 is TGCAGTGCTAGAGATGGCAAACGATCTGGAAACACC.

As to this clone: The CDR3 end lies 3 residues beyond the end of the read and is filled in from the germline J gene. The chain joins TRBV19 to TRBJ1-3, with TRBD1 matching 7 bases. The CDR3 covers 15 residues. J lost 0 bases, V lost 5 bases, and 4 bases had no gene match. Germline assignment: CDR1 LNHDA and CDR2 SQIVND (reference sequence). CDR3 DNA (partial): TGTGCCAGTAGTCCCCGGGACAGCTCTGGAAACACC. Its protein is CASSPRDSSGNT. The whole CDR3 is CASSPRDSSGNTIYF.